This TCR beta chain was identified in a study of blood T cell repertoires in COVID-19. This table comes from immunoSEQ multiplex PCR, and its TCRdb copy is limited to in-frame clones, with some not included. The sample includes roughly 200,000 clones, around 80% of them seen just once. There are 19 residues in the CDR3. V was clipped by 2 bases and J by 2 bases, with 23 bases between them. CDR1 and CDR2 from the germline V gene are PRHDT and FYEKMQ (reference sequence). This sequence joins TRBV13 and TRBJ2-3; D gene uncertain. The TCR originated in a woman older than 75 with COVID-19, enrolled during active disease. Sequencing was done on a sample of peripheral blood. In nucleotides, the CDR3 is TGTGCCAGCAGCTTAATCTGTGGCTTAGGTAGCCCCATCACAGATACGCAGTATTTT. The encoded protein is CASSLICGLGSPITDTQYF.